This TCR beta chain was recovered during a study of glioma-infiltrating T cells after dendritic cell vaccination. Worth noting for this clone: Its antigen is undetermined.

The CDR3 is made up of 14 amino acids. The V and J ends lost 6 bases and 1 base respectively, with 12 bases between them. Germline V gene lookup returns CDR1 MNHEY and CDR2 SVGAGI. Time point: after dendritic cell vaccination, including at tumor progression/relapse. Clones were sequenced by immunoSEQ multiplex PCR, and TCRdb holds only the in-frame ones, with some missing. The sample contains 90,000 to 110,000 clones, around 87% of which appear only once. Overall study findings and caveats: Survival was not directly related to TCR clonality in these patients.

The source of this sequence is a human donor with glioblastoma. Here the sequenced sample was blood, taken after dendritic cell vaccination. The chain carries TRBV6-5 and TRBJ1-1; a possible D gene is TRBD1 (6 bases). CDR3 sequence (DNA): TGTGCCAGCAGCCGAGGGGGATGGAACACTGAAGCTTTCTTT. Translation: CASSRGGWNTEAFF.